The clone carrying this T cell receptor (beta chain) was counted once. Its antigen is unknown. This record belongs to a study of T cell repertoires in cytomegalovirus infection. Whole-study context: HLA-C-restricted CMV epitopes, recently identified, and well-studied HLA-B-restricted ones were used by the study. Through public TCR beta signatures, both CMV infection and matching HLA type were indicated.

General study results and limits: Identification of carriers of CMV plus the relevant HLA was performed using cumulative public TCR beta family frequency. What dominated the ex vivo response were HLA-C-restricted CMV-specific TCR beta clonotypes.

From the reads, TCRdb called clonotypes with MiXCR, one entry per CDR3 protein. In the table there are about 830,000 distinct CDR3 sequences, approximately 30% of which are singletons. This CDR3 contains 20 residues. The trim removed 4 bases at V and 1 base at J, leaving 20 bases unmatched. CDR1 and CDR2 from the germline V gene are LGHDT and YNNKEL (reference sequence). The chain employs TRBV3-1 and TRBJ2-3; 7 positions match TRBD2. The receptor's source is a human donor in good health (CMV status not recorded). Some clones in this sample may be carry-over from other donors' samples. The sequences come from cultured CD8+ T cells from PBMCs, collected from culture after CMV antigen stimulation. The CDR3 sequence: CASSPLGLVGGVEGTDTQYF. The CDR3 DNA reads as TGTGCCAGCAGCCCTCTCGGACTAGTGGGGGGGGTAGAGGGCACAGATACGCAGTATTTT.